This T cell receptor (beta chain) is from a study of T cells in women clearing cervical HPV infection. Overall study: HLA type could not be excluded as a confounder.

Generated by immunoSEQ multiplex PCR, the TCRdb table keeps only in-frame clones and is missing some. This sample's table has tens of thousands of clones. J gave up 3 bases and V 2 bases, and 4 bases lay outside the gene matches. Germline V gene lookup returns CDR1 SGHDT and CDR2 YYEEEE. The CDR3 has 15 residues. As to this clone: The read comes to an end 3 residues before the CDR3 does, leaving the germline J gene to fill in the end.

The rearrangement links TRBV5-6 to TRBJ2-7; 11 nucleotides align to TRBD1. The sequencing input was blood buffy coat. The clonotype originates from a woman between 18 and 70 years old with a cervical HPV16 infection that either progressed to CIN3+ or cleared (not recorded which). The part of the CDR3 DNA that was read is TGTGCCAGCAGCTTCTCGGGACAGGGGGACTACGAG. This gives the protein CASSFSGQGDYE. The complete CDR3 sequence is CASSFSGQGDYEQYF.